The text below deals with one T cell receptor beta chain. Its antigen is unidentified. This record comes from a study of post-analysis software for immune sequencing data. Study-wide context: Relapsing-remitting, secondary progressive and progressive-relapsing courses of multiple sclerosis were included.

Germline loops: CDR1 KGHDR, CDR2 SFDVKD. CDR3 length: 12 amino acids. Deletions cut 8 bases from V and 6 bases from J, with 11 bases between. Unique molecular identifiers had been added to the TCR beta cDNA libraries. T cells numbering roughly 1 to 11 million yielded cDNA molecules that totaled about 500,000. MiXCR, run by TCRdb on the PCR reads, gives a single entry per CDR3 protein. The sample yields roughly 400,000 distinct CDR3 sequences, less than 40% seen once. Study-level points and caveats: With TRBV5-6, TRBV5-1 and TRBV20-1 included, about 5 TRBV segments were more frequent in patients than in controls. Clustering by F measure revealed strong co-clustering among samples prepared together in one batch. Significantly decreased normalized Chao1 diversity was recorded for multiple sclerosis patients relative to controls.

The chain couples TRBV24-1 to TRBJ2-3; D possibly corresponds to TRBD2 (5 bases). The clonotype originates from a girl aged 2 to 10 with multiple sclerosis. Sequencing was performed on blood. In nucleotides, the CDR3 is TGTGCCACCACGGACTTTGGGGATACGCAGTATTTT. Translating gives CATTDFGDTQYF.